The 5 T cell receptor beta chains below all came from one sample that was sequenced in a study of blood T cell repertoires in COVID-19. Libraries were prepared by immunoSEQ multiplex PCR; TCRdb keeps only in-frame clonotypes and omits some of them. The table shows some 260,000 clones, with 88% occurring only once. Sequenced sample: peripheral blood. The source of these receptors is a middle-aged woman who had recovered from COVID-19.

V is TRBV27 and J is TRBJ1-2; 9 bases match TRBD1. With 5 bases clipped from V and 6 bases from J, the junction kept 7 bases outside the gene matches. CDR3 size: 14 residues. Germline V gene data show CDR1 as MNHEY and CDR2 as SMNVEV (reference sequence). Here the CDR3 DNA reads TGTGCCAGCAGTGAAAACAGGGGGCGGCATGGCTACACCTTC. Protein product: CASSENRGRHGYTF.

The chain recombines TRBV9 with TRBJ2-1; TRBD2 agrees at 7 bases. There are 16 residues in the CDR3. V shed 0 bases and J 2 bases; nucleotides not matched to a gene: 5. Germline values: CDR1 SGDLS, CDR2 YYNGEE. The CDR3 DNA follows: TGTGCCAGCAGCGTAGTGGTAGCGGGTCCCTACAATGAGCAGTTCTTC. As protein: CASSVVVAGPYNEQFF.

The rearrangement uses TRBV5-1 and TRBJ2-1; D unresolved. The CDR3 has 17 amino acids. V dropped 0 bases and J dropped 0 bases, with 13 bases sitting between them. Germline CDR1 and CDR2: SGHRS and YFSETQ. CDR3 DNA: TGCGCCAGCAGCTTGGGGGCAGTCCGTAGCTCCTACAATGAGCAGTTCTTC. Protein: CASSLGAVRSSYNEQFF.

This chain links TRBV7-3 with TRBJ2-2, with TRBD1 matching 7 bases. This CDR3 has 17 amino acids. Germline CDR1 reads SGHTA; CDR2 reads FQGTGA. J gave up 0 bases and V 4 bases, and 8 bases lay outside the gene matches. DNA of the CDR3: TGTGCCAGCAGCTACACCCGGGACAGCTCGAACACCGGGGAGCTGTTTTTT. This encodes CASSYTRDSSNTGELFF.

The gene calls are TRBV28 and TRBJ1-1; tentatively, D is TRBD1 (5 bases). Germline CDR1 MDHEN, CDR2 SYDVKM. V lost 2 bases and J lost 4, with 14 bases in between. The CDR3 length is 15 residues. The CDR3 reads CASSLRRGGPTEAFF. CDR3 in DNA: TGTGCCAGCAGTTTAAGGAGGGGAGGTCCCACTGAAGCTTTCTTT.